Below are 19 T cell receptor beta chains sequenced from a single sample in a study of blood T cell repertoires in COVID-19. Sequencing was performed with immunoSEQ multiplex PCR; in TCRdb, only in-frame clones are kept and a portion is missing. The table has roughly 160,000 clones, roughly 80% seen once; the top ten hold 3% to 3.5%. Sequences were obtained from PBMCs or T cells enriched from blood (not recorded which). The source is a woman aged 55-70 years who had recovered from COVID-19.

The chain has TRBV30 and TRBJ1-2; no clear D gene. Looked up from germline, CDR1 is GTSNPN and CDR2 is SVGIG (reference sequence). This CDR3 contains 13 residues. The V and J ends lost 1 base and 2 bases respectively, with 8 bases between them. CDR3 loop: CAWSGQSNYGYTF. CDR3 nucleotide sequence: TGTGCCTGGAGTGGGCAGTCAAACTATGGCTACACCTTC.

The rearrangement joins TRBV6-1 to TRBJ1-4, with D possibly being TRBD1 (6 bases). CDR1 is MNHNS, CDR2 SASEGT, per germline. The CDR3 has 16 amino acids. V lost 2 bases to trimming and J lost 8 bases, with 18 bases between them. The CDR3, as DNA: TGTGCCAGCAGTGAAAAAACTCAGGGGTGGGGGGAAAAACTGTTTTTT. As protein: CASSEKTQGWGEKLFF.

The rearrangement links TRBV3-1 (or the pseudogene TRBV3-2) to TRBJ1-2; 7 bases match TRBD1. J gave up 1 base and V 3 bases, and 14 bases lay outside the gene matches. Germline lookup yields CDR1 LGHDT and CDR2 YNNKEL (reference sequence). The CDR3 has 18 amino acids. The CDR3 nucleotides are TGTGCCAGCAGCCAGGGACGAGAATGGGACAGACGTAACTATGGCTACACCTTC. Protein product: CASSQGREWDRRNYGYTF.

This chain connects TRBV7-2 to TRBJ2-6; possibly TRBD1 for D (5 bases). CDR1 and CDR2 from the germline V gene are SGHTA and FQGNSA. The CDR3 contains 16 residues. Trimming removed 5 bases at V and 0 bases at J, with 11 bases between. CDR3 loop: CASSDPGYSGANVLTF. CDR3 coding DNA: TGTGCCAGCAGCGATCCAGGGTACTCTGGGGCCAACGTCCTGACTTTC.

CDR3 region: CASSHQGYEQYF. Written as DNA, the CDR3 is TGTGCCAGCAGTCATCAGGGCTACGAGCAGTACTTC. This chain joins TRBV6-5 and TRBJ2-7; possibly TRBD1 for D (5 bases). The CDR3 runs to 12 residues. V was shortened by 5 bases and J by 3 bases, with 8 bases between the two germline ends. Germline loops: CDR1 MNHEY, CDR2 SVGAGI.

V is TRBV12-3 or TRBV12-4 and J is TRBJ1-1; tentative D call: TRBD1 (6 bases). CDR3 length: 13 amino acids. The V end was cut by 6 bases, the J end by 7 bases, with 15 bases between. As DNA, the CDR3 is TGTGCCAGCAGACTCCGGGACACCCTTGAAGCTTTCTTT. It encodes CASRLRDTLEAFF.

The DNA for the CDR3 is TGTGCCAGCAGTTTTAACGGGAACTATGGCTACACCTTC. Protein product: CASSFNGNYGYTF. This chain uses TRBV12-3 or TRBV12-4 with TRBJ1-2; D uncertain. The CDR3 runs to 13 residues. Trimming stripped 3 bases from V and 2 bases from J, with 7 bases between.

The chain employs TRBV12-3 or TRBV12-4 and TRBJ1-2, with D tentatively TRBD1 (6 bases). This CDR3 is 11 amino acids long. V was pared by 10 bases and J by 4 bases, with 10 bases between. The CDR3 is CATRGLYGYTF. CDR3 bases: TGTGCCACCAGGGGACTCTATGGCTACACCTTC.

This rearrangement joins TRBV9 to TRBJ2-1, with a possible D match to TRBD1 (5 bases). CDR1 is SGDLS, CDR2 YYNGEE, per germline. Trimming left V 0 bases short and J 10 bases short, with 11 bases between. The CDR3 totals 13 residues. The CDR3 region has the DNA TGTGCCAGCAGCGTAGGATCAGGGCGGGAGCAGTTCTTC. Its translation is CASSVGSGREQFF.

This clone was seen more than once but under ten times. V is TRBV3-1 (or the pseudogene TRBV3-2) and J is TRBJ2-3; 8 nucleotides match TRBD2. V gave up 4 bases and J gave up 0 bases; unmatched junction bases: 0. There are 14 residues in the CDR3. From germline, CDR1 is LGHDT and CDR2 YNNKEL (reference sequence). DNA of the CDR3: TGTGCCAGCAGCCTAGCGGGGAGCACAGATACGCAGTATTTT. Translating gives CASSLAGSTDTQYF.

The V gene is TRBV6-5, the J gene TRBJ1-2; D is undetermined. Per the germline V gene, CDR1 is MNHEY and CDR2 is SVGAGI. Trimming took 7 bases from V and 4 from J, leaving 13 bases between them. There are 13 residues in the CDR3. The CDR3 loop is CASTIGGLYGYTF. Written as DNA, the CDR3 is TGTGCCAGCACCATCGGAGGACTCTATGGCTACACCTTC.

The chain uses TRBV5-6 and TRBJ1-5, with 9 bases that match TRBD1. This CDR3 region has 15 residues. Trimming removed 5 bases from V and 4 bases from J; junction bases left unmatched: 7. Germline lookup yields CDR1 SGHDT and CDR2 YYEEEE. CDR3 loop: CASSLFGQGNQPQHF. The CDR3 DNA follows: TGTGCCAGCAGTTTATTCGGACAGGGGAATCAGCCCCAGCATTTT.

The J gene is TRBJ2-3, the V gene TRBV7-2, with 12 bases that match TRBD2. V trimming: 5 bases; J trimming: 1 base; junction bases outside the gene matches: 4. Germline CDR1 and CDR2: SGHTA and FQGNSA. The CDR3 covers 16 residues. The CDR3 coding sequence is TGTGCCAGCAGCCCACGGACTAGCGGGGGCACAGATACGCAGTATTTT. This codes for CASSPRTSGGTDTQYF.

The rearrangement uses TRBV19 and TRBJ2-1, with 9 bases matching TRBD1. The ends lost 3 bases at V and 3 bases at J; junction bases unmatched: 0. The CDR3 covers 14 residues. Germline V CDR1 and CDR2: LNHDA, SQIVND (reference sequence). The CDR3 coding sequence is TGTGCCAGTAGTATGGGACAGGGCTACAATGAGCAGTTCTTC. Translating it yields CASSMGQGYNEQFF.

This chain connects TRBV29-1 to TRBJ1-3; D not certain. V was trimmed by 3 bases and J by 0 bases, leaving 9 bases between them. Germline V gene lookup returns CDR1 SQVTM and CDR2 ANQGSEA. The CDR3 spans 14 residues. CDR3 sequence (DNA): TGCAGCGTTGATGCAGGTCGCTCTGGAAACACCATATATTTT. Amino acid sequence: CSVDAGRSGNTIYF.

The rearrangement links TRBV2 to TRBJ1-5; no reliable D call. The V and J ends lost 3 bases and 7 bases respectively, with 16 bases between them. Looked up from germline, CDR1 is SNHLY and CDR2 is FYNNEI. The CDR3 loop spans 15 amino acids. The CDR3: CASSDFPGISQPQHF. The CDR3 bases are TGTGCCAGCAGTGATTTTCCGGGAATAAGCCAGCCCCAGCATTTT.

The CDR3 coding sequence is TGTGCCAGCAGCTTAATCGCGGGGGTCCTGGATACGCAGTATTTT. Encoded protein: CASSLIAGVLDTQYF. The chain couples TRBV7-2 to TRBJ2-3, with 7 bases aligning to TRBD2. Germline V gene lookup returns CDR1 SGHTA and CDR2 FQGNSA. Losses at the gene ends were 2 bases for V and 6 bases for J; bases not matched to a gene: 8. The CDR3 extends over 15 amino acids.

This chain uses TRBV19 with TRBJ1-5; perhaps TRBD1 as D (5 bases). This CDR3 spans 16 amino acids. Trimming took off 6 bases at V and 3 bases at J, with 18 bases between the two ends. Germline V gene sequence: CDR1 LNHDA, CDR2 SQIVND (reference sequence). The CDR3 loop is CASRTQRAGHNQPQHF. The CDR3 DNA is TGTGCCAGTAGAACCCAACGGGCAGGACACAATCAGCCCCAGCATTTT.

This clone appeared once. This chain uses TRBV28 with TRBJ2-7, with 11 bases fitting TRBD2. CDR1 is MDHEN and CDR2 is SYDVKM in the germline V gene. Unmatched junction bases numbered 9, after V lost 6 bases and J lost 5 bases. The CDR3 contains 15 residues. The CDR3 sequence: CASSPELAGVNEQYF. Here the CDR3 DNA reads TGTGCCAGCAGCCCCGAACTAGCGGGGGTGAACGAGCAGTACTTC.